The 3 T cell receptor beta chains below were found in one sample sequenced in a study of cytomegalovirus exposure and HLA in healthy donors. 13 Jbeta primers and 60 Vbeta primers were used for the PCR. Repertoires were generated with immunoSEQ multiplex PCR, while TCRdb's copy carries only in-frame clones and drops some. The sample holds about 160,000 clones, roughly 81% seen once. Sequencing was done on a sample of PBMCs. Receptors originate from a man younger than 35 in good health and CMV-seropositive.

Remarks on this clone: The junction departs from the called germline gene at one end, perhaps through a read error. The chain joins TRBV19 to TRBJ1-6; D gene uncertain. Germline CDR1 is LNHDA and CDR2 is SQIVND (reference sequence). The CDR3 consists of 12 residues. This CDR3 reads CASSISVSPLHF. Written as DNA, the CDR3 is TGCGCCAGTAGTATATCAGTTTCACCCCTCCACTTT.

This chain joins TRBV7-8 and TRBJ1-5; D might be TRBD1 (5 bases). The germline gives CDR1 SGHVS, CDR2 FQNEAQ. Trimming took 1 base from V and 2 from J, leaving 15 bases between them. The CDR3 extends over 17 amino acids. CDR3 sequence: CASSLVASGRGNQPQHF. The CDR3 nucleotides read TGTGCCAGCAGCTTAGTCGCGTCGGGCAGGGGCAATCAGCCCCAGCATTTT.

The chain is built from TRBV29-1 and TRBJ1-2; 10 nucleotides align to TRBD1. The germline gives CDR1 SQVTM, CDR2 ANQGSEA. The length of the CDR3 is 12 residues. With V trimmed by 7 bases and J by 4 bases, 3 bases remained unmatched. The CDR3 here is CSGDRGVYGYTF. DNA of the CDR3: TGCAGCGGGGACAGGGGCGTCTATGGCTACACCTTC.